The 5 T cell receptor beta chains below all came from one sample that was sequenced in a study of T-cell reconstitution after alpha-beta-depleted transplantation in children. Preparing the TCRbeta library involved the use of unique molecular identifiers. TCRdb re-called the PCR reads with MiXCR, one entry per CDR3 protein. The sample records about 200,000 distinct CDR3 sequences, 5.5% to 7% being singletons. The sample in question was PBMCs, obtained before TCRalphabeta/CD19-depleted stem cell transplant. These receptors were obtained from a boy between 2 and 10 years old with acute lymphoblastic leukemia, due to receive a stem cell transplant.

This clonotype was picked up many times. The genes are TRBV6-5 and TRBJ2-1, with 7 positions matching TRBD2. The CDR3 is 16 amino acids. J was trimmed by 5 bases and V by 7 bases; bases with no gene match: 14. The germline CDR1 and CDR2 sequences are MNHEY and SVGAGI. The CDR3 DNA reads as TGTGCCAGCACTCCACTTGGGGGGGGACCAAACAATGAGCAGTTCTTC. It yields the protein CASTPLGGGPNNEQFF.

CDR3 region: CASSEGWSRGKMNTEAFF. The DNA of the CDR3 is TGTGCCAGCAGTGAAGGGTGGTCGAGGGGCAAAATGAACACTGAAGCTTTCTTT. The V and J genes are TRBV2 and TRBJ1-1; possibly TRBD1 for D (5 bases). CDR1 and CDR2 from the germline V gene are SNHLY and FYNNEI. The V end was cut by 1 base, the J end by 0 bases, with 18 bases between. The CDR3 totals 18 residues.

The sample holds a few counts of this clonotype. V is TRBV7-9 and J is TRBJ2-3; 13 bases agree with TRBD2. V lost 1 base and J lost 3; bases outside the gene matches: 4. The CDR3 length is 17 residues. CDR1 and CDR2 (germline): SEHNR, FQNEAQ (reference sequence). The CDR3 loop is CASSLDPGLAGTDTQYF. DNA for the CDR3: TGTGCCAGCAGCTTAGATCCGGGACTAGCGGGAACAGATACGCAGTATTTT.

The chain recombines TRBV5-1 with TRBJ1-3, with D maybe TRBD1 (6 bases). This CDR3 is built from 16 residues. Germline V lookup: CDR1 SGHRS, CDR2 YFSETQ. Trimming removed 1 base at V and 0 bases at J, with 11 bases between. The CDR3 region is CASSLRGTISGNTIYF. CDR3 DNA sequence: TGCGCCAGCAGCTTGCGTGGGACAATCTCTGGAAACACCATATATTTT.

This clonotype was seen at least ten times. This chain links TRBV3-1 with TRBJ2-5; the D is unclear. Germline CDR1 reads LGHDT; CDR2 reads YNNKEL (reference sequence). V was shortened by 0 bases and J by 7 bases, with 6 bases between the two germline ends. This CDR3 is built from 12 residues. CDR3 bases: TGTGCCAGCAGCCAAGAACGGTGGACCCAGTACTTC. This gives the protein CASSQERWTQYF.